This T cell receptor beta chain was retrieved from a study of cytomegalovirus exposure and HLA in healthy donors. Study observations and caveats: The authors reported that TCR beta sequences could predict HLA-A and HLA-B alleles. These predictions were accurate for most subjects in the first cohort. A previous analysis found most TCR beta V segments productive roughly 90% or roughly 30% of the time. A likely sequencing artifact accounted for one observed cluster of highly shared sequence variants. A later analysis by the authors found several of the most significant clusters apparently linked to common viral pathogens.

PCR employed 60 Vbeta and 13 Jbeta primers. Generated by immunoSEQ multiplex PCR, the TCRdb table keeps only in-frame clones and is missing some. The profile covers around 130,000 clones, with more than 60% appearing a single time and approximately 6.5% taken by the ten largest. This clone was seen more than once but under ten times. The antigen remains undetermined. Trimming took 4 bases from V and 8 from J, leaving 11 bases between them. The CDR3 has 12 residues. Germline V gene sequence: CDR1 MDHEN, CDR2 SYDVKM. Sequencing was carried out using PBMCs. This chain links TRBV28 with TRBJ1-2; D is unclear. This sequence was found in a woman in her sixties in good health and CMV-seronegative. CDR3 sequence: CASSSLPGGYTF. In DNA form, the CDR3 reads TGTGCCAGCAGTTCCCTCCCCGGGGGCTACACCTTC.